The clone carrying this T cell receptor (beta chain) was seen many times. Antigen specificity is unknown. Trimming took off 4 bases at V and 3 bases at J, with 13 bases between the two ends. This CDR3 has 14 amino acids. Germline CDR1 reads SGHRS; CDR2 reads YFSETQ. The sample belongs to a study of response to subunit inactivated influenza vaccine. Study outcomes and limitations: Each seasonal influenza vaccination, the authors suggested, recruits few new T cells.

One entry per CDR3 protein results from TCRdb running MiXCR on the RT-PCR reads. The sample consists of some 300,000 distinct CDR3 sequences, over 20% of them appearing once. The V and J genes are TRBV5-1 and TRBJ1-1; D perhaps matches TRBD1 (5 bases). The clonotype comes from a man in his fifties or sixties who received an inactivated influenza vaccine. The specimen was PBMCs from blood, collected about 20 months after vaccination. The CDR3 coding sequence is TGCGCCAGCAGCCCATCCGGACACCACACTGAAGCTTTCTTT. It yields the protein CASSPSGHHTEAFF.